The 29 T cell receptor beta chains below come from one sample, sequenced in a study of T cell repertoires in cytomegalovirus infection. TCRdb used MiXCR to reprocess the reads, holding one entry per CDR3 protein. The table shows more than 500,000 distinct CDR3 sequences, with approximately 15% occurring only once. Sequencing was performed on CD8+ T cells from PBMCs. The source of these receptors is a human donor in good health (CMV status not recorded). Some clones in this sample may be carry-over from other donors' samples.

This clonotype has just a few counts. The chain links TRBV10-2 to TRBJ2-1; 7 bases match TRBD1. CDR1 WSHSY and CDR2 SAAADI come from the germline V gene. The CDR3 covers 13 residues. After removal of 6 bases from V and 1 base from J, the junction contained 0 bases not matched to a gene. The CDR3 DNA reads TGCGCCAGCAGACAGGGGTCCTACAATGAGCAGTTCTTC. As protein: CASRQGSYNEQFF.

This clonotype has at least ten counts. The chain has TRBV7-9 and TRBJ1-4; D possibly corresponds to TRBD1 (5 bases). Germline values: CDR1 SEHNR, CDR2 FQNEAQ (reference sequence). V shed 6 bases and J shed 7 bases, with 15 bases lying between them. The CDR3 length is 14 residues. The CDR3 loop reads CASSSREEGEKLFF. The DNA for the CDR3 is TGTGCCAGCAGTTCCAGGGAGGAGGGTGAAAAACTGTTTTTT.

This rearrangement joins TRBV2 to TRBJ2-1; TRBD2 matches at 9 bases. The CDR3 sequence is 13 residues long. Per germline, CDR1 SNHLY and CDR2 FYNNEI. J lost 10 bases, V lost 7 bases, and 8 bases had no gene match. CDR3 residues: CASKKRGVGEQFF. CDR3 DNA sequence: TGTGCCAGCAAAAAGCGGGGGGTGGGCGAGCAGTTCTTC. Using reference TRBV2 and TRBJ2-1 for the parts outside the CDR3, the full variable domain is EPEVTQTPSHQVTQMGQEVILRCVPISNHLYFYWYRQILGQKVEFLVSFYNNEISEKSEIFDDQFSVERPDGSNFTLKIRSTKLEDSAMYFCASKKRGVGEQFFGPGTRLTVL.

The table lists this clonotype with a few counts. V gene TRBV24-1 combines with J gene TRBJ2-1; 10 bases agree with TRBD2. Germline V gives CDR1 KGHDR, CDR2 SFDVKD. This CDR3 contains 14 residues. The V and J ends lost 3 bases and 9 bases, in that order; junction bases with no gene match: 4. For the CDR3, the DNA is TGTGCCACCAGTGATAGCGGGAGGGGGAGTGAGCAGTTCTTC. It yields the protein CATSDSGRGSEQFF.

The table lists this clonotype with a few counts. Here the CDR3 reads CASSSLQPQHF. The CDR3 region has the DNA TGTGCCAGCAGTTCGTTACAGCCCCAGCATTTT. The chain is built from TRBV28 and TRBJ1-5; no definite D call. This CDR3 spans 11 amino acids. Germline CDR1 reads MDHEN; CDR2 reads SYDVKM. V shed 4 bases and J shed 7 bases, with 5 bases lying between them.

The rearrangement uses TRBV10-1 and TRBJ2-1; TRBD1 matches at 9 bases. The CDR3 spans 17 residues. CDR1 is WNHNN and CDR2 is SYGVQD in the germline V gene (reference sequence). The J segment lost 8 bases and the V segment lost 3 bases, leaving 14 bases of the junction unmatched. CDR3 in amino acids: CASSDIYRDRDLDEQFF. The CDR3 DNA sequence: TGCGCCAGCAGTGACATTTACCGGGACAGGGATCTCGATGAGCAGTTCTTC.

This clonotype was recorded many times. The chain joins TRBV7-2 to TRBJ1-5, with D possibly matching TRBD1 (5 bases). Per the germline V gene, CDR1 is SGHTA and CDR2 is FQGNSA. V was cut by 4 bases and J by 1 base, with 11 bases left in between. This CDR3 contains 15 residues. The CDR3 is CASSSRGESNQPQHF. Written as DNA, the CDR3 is TGTGCCAGCAGCTCGAGAGGGGAGAGCAATCAGCCCCAGCATTTT.

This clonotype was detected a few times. CDR3 sequence (DNA): TGCAGCGTTGAAGGAAGACTAGCGGGGGACCCCTACGAGCAGTACTTC. It translates to CSVEGRLAGDPYEQYF. The chain combines TRBV29-1 with TRBJ2-7; 12 nucleotides match TRBD2. Germline trimming cut 1 base from V and 2 bases from J; bases unmatched to any gene: 6. Germline loops: CDR1 SQVTM, CDR2 ANQGSEA. The length of the CDR3 is 16 residues.

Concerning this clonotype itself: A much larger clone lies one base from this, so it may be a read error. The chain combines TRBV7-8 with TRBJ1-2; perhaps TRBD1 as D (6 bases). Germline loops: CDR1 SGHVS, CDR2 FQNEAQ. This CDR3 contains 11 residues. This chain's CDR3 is CASRQGLGYNF. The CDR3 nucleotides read TGTGCCAGCAGACAGGGTTTGGGCTACAACTTC.

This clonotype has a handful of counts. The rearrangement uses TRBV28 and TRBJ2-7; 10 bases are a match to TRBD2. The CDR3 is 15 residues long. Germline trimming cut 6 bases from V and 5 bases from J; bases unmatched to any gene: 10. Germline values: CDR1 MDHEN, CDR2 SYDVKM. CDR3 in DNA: TGTGCCAGCAGACCGGGACTAGCGAGTCTTAACGAGCAGTACTTC. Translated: CASRPGLASLNEQYF.

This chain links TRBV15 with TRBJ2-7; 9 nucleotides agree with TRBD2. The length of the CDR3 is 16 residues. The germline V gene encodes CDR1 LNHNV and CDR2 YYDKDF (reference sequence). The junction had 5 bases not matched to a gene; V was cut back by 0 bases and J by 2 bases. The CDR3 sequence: CATSREGAGGPYEQYF. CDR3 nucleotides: TGTGCCACCAGCAGAGAAGGAGCGGGGGGTCCCTACGAGCAGTACTTC.

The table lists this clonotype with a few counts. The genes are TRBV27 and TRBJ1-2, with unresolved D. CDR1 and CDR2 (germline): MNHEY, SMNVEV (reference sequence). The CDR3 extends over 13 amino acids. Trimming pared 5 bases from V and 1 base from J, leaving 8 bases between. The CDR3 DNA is TGTGCCAGCAGTCACCAAGTTAACTATGGCTACACCTTC. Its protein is CASSHQVNYGYTF.

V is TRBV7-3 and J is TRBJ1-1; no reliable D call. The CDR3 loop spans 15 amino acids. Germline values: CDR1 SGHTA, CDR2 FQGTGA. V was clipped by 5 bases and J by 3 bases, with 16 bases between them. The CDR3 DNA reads TGTGCCAGCAGCCCCTTGGGCCAGTTAGACACTGAAGCTTTCTTT. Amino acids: CASSPLGQLDTEAFF.

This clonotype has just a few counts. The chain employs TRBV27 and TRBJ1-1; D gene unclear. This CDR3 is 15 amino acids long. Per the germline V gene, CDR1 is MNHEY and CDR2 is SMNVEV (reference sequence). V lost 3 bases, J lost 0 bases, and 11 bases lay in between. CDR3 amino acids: CASSFRTGMNTEAFF. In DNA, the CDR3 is TGTGCCAGCAGTTTTAGGACGGGGATGAACACTGAAGCTTTCTTT.

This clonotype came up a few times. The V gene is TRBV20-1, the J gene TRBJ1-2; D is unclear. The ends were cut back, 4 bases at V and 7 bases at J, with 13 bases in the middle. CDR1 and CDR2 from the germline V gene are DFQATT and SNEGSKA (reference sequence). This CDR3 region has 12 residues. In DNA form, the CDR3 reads TGCAGTGCTAAGACCCAGTACGGTGGCTACACCTTC. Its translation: CSAKTQYGGYTF.

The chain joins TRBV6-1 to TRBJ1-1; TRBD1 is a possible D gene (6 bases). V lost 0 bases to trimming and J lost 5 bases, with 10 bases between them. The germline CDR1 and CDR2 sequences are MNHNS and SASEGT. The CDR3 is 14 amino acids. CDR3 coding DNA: TGTGCCAGCAGTGAAGCAGGGGGGGTAACTGAAGCTTTCTTT. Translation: CASSEAGGVTEAFF.

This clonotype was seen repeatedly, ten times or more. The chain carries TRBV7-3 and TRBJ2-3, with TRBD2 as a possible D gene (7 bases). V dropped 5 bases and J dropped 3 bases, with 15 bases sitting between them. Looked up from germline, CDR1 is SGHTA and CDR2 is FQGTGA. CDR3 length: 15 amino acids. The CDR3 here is CASSLSGGLTDTQYF. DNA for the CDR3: TGTGCCAGCAGCCTATCGGGGGGCCTAACAGATACGCAGTATTTT.

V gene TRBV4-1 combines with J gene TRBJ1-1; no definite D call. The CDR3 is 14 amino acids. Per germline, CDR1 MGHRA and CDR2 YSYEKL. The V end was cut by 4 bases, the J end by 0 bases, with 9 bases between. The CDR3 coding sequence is TGCGCCAGCAGCCGTTTGGGCATGAACACTGAAGCTTTCTTT. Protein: CASSRLGMNTEAFF.

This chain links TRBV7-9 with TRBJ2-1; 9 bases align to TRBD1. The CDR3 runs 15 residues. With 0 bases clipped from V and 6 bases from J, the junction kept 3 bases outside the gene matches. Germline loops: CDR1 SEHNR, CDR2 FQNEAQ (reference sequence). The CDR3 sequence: CASSLAGQGGNEQFF. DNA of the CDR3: TGTGCCAGCAGCTTAGCGGGACAGGGTGGCAATGAGCAGTTCTTC.

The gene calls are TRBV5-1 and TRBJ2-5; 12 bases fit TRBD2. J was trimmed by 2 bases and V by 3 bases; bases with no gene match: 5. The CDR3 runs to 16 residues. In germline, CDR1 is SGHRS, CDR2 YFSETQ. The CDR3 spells CASSWGLAGVQETQYF. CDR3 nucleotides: TGCGCCAGCAGCTGGGGACTAGCGGGTGTACAAGAGACCCAGTACTTC. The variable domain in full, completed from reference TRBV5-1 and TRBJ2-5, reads KAGVTQTPRYLIKTRGQQVTLSCSPISGHRSVSWYQQTPGQGLQFLFEYFSETQRNKGNFPGRFSGRQFSNSRSEMNVSTLELGDSALYLCASSWGLAGVQETQYFGPGTRLLVL.

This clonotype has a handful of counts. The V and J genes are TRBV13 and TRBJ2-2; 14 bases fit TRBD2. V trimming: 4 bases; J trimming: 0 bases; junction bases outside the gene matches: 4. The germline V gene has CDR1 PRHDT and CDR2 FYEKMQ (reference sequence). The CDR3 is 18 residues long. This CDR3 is CASSSPGLAGANTGELFF. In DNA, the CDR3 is TGTGCCAGCAGCTCACCGGGACTAGCGGGGGCGAACACCGGGGAGCTGTTTTTT.

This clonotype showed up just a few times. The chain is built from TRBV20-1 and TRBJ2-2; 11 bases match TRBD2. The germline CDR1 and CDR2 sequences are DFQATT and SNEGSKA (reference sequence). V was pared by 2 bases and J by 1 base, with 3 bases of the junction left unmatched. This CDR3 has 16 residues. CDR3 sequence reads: CSARLAGGRNTGELFF. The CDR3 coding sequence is TGCAGTGCTAGACTAGCGGGAGGACGGAACACCGGGGAGCTGTTTTTT.

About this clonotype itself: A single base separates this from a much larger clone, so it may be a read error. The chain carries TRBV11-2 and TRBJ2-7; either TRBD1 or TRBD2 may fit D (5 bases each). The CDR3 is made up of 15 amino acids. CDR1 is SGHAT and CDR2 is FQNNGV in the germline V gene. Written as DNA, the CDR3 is TGTACCAGCAGCTTAGAGGGGACGCGCACCTACGAGCAGTACTTC. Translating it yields CTSSLEGTRTYEQYF.

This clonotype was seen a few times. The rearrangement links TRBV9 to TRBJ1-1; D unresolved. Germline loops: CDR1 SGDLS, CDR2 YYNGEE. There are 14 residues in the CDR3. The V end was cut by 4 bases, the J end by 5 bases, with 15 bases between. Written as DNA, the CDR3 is TGTGCCAGCAGCCAGGCCTTGGGCATGACTGAAGCTTTCTTT. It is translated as CASSQALGMTEAFF.

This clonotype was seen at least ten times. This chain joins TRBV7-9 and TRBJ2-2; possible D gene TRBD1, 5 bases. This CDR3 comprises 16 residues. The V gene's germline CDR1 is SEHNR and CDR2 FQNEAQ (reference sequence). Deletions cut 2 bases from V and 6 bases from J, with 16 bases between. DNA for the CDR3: TGTGCCAGCAGCTTATCCCGCAGGGTGAAATCCGGGGAGCTGTTTTTT. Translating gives CASSLSRRVKSGELFF.

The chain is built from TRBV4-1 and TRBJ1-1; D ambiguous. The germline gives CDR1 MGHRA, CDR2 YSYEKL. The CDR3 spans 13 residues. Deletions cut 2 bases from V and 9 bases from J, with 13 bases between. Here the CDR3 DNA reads TGCGCCAGCAGCCAACGGACCGGCCAGAAAGCTTTCTTT. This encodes CASSQRTGQKAFF.

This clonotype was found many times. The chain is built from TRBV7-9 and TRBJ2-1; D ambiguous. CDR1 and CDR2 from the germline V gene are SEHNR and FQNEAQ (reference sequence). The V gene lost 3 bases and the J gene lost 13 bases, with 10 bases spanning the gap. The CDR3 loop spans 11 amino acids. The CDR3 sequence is CASSFLQPQFF. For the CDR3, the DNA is TGTGCCAGCAGCTTCCTTCAGCCCCAGTTCTTC.

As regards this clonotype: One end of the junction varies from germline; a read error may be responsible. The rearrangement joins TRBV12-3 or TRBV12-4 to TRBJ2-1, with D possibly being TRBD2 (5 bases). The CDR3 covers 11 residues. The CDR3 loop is CASSLGNEQIF. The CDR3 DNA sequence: TGTGCCAGCAGTCTCGGGAATGAGCAGATCTTC.

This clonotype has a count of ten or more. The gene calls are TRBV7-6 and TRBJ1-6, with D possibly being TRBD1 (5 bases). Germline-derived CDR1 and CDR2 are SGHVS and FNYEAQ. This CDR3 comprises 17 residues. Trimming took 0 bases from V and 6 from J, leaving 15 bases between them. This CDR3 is CASSLAGGMGFNSPLHF. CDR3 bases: TGTGCCAGCAGCTTAGCGGGGGGAATGGGGTTTAATTCACCCCTCCACTTT.